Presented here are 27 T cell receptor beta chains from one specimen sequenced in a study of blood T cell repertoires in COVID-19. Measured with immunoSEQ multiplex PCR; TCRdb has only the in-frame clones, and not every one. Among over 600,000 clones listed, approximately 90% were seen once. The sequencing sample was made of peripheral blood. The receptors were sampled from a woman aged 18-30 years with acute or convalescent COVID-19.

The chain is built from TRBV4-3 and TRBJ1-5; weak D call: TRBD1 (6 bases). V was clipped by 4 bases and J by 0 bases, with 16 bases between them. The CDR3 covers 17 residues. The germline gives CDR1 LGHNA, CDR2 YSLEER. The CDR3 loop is CASSPTRGFYSNQPQHF. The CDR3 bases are TGCGCCAGCAGCCCAACCAGGGGCTTCTATAGCAATCAGCCCCAGCATTTT.

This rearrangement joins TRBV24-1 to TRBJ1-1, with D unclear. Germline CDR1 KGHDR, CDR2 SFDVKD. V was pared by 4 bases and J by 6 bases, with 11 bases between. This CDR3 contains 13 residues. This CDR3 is CATSDSGGSEAFF. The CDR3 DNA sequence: TGTGCCACCAGTGACAGCGGAGGGTCTGAAGCTTTCTTT.

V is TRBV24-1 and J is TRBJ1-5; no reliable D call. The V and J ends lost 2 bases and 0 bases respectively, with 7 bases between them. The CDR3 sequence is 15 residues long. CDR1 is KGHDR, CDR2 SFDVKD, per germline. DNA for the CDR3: TGTGCCACCAGTGATTCCGGGTTTAGCAATCAGCCCCAGCATTTT. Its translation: CATSDSGFSNQPQHF.

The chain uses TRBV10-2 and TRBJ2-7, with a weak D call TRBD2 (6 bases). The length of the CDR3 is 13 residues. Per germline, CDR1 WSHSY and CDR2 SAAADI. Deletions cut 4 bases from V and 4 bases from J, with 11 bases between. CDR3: CASSAGTEYEQYF. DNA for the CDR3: TGCGCCAGCAGTGCCGGGACTGAATACGAGCAGTACTTC.

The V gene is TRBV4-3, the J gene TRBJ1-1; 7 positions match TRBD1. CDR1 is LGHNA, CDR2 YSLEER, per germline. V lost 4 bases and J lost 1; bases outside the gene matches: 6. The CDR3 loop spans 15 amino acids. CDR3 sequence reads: CASSLDRDANTEAFF. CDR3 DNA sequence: TGCGCCAGCAGCCTCGACAGGGATGCGAACACTGAAGCTTTCTTT.

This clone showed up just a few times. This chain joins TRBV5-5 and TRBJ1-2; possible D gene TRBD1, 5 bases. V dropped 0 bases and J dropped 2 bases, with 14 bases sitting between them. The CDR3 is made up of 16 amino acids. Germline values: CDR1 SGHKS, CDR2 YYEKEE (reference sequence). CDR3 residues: CASSLETDRLNYGYTF. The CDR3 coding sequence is TGTGCCAGCAGCTTGGAGACAGACCGTTTAAACTATGGCTACACCTTC.

CDR3 nucleotide sequence: TGTGCCAGCAGGGATCAAGCTGCGGGCACTGAAGCTTTCTTT. Translated: CASRDQAAGTEAFF. The V call is TRBV6-5, the J call TRBJ1-1; D remains unclear. Germline V lookup: CDR1 MNHEY, CDR2 SVGAGI. Trimming shortened V by 6 bases and J by 4 bases, and 15 bases separated the two germline ends. The CDR3 covers 14 residues.

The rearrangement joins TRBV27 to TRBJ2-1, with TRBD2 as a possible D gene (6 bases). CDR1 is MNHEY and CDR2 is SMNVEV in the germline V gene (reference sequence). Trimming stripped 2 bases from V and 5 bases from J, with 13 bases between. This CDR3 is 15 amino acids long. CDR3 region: CASSLAHGGHNEQFF. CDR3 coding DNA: TGTGCCAGCAGTTTAGCTCACGGGGGACACAATGAGCAGTTCTTC.

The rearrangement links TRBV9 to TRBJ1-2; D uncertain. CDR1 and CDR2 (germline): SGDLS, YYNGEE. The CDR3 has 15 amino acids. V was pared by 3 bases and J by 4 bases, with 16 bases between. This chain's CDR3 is CASSASDVQGYGYTF. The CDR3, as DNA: TGTGCCAGCAGCGCCAGCGACGTTCAAGGCTATGGCTACACCTTC.

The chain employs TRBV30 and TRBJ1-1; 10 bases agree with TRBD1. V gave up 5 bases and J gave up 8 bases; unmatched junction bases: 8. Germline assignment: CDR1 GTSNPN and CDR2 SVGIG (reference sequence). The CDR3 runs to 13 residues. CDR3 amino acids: CAWGGQGIMEAFF. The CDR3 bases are TGTGCCTGGGGGGGACAGGGGATTATGGAAGCTTTCTTT.

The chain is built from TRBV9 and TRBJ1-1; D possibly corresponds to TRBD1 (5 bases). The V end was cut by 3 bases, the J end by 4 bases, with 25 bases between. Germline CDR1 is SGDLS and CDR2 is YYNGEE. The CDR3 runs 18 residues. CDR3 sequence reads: CASSAPKGRALDGTEAFF. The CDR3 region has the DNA TGTGCCAGCAGCGCTCCGAAGGGCAGGGCCCTCGACGGCACTGAAGCTTTCTTT.

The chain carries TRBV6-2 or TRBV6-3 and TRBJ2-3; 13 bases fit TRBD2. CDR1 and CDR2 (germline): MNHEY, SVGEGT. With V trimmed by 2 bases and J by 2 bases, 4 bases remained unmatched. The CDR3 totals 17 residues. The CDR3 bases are TGTGCCAGCAGTTACGGACTAGCGGGGGCCATCACAGATACGCAGTATTTT. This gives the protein CASSYGLAGAITDTQYF.

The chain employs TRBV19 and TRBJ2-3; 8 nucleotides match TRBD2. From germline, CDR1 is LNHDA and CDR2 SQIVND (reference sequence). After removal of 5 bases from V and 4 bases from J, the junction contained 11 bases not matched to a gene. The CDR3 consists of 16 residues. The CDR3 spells CASSVPGLDSADTQYF. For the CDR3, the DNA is TGTGCCAGTAGTGTCCCGGGACTAGACTCTGCAGATACGCAGTATTTT.

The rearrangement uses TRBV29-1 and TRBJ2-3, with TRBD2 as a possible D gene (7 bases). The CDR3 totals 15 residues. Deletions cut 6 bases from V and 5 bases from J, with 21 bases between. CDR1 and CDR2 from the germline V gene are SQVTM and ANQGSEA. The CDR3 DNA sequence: TGCAGCGTCCGCGCCAAGGGGGGGCCGGGAGATACGCAGTATTTT. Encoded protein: CSVRAKGGPGDTQYF.

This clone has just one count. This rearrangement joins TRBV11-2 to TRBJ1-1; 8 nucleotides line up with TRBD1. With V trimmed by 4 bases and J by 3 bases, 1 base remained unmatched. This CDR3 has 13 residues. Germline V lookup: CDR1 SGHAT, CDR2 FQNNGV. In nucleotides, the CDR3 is TGTGCCAGCAGCTCGGGACAGGACACTGAAGCTTTCTTT. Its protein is CASSSGQDTEAFF. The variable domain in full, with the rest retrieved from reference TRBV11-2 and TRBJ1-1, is EAGVAQSPRYKIIEKRQSVAFWCNPISGHATLYWYQQILGQGPKLLIQFQNNGVVDDSQLPKDRFSAERLKGVDSTLKIQPAKLEDSAVYLCASSSGQDTEAFFGQGTRLTVV.

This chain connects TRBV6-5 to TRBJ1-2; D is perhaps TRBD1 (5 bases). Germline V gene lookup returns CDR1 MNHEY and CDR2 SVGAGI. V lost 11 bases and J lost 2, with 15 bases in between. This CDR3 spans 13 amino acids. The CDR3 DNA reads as TGTGCCGTCCGTGGGGCAGGAAACTATGGCTACACCTTC. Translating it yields CAVRGAGNYGYTF.

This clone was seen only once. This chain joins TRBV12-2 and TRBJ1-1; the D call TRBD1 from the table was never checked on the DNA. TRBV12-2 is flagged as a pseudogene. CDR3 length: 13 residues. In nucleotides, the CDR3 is TGTGCAAGTCGCCAGGACAGGGGAACTGAAGCTTTCTTT. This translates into CASRQDRGTEAFF.

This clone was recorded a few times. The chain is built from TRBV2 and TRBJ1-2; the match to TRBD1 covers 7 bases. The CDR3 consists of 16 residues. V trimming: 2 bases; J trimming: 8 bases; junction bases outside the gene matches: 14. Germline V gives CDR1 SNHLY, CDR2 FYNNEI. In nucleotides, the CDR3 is TGTGCCAGCAGTGAATGGTTGGGACAGAGGGGGCAGGGCTACACCTTC. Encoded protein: CASSEWLGQRGQGYTF.

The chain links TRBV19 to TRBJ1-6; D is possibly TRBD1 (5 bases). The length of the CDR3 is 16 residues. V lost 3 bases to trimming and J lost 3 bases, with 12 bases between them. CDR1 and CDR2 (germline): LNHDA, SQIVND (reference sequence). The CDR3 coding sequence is TGTGCCAGTAGTATCGGCAGGGTGTTCTATAATTCACCCCTCCACTTT. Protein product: CASSIGRVFYNSPLHF.

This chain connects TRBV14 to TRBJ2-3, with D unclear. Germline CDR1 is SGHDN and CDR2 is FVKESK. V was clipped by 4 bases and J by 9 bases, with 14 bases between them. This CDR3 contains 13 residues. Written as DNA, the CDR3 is TGTGCCAGCAGCCCCTCGCCTCAGATAACGCAGTATTTT. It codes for CASSPSPQITQYF.

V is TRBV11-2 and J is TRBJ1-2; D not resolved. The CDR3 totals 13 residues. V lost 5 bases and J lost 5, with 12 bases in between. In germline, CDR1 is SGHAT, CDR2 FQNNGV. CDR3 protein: CASSPDGNYGYTF. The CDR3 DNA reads TGTGCCAGCAGCCCAGACGGGAATTATGGCTACACCTTC.

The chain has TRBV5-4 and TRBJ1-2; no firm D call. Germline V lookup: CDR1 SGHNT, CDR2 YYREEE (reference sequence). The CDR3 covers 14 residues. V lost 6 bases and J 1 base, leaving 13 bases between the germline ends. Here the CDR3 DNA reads TGTGCCAGCACCCATGCTCACTTTAACTATGGCTACACCTTC. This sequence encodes CASTHAHFNYGYTF.

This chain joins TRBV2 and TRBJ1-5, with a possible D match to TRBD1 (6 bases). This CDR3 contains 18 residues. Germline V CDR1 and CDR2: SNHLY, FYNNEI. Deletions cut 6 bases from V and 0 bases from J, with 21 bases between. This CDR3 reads CASSGLITGLASNQPQHF. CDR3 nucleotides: TGTGCCAGCAGCGGCCTCATAACAGGGTTGGCTAGCAATCAGCCCCAGCATTTT.

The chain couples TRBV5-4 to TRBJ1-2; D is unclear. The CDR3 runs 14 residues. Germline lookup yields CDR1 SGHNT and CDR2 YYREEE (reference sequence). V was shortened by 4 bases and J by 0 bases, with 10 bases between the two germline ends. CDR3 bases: TGTGCCAGCAGCACTGTACCTTCTAACTATGGCTACACCTTC. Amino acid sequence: CASSTVPSNYGYTF.

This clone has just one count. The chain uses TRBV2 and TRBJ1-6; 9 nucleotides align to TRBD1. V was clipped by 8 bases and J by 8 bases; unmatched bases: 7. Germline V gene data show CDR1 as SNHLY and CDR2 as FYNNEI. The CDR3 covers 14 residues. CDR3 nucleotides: TGTGCCAGCGTGGCTCGGACAGGGGATTCACCCCTCCACTTT. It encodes CASVARTGDSPLHF.

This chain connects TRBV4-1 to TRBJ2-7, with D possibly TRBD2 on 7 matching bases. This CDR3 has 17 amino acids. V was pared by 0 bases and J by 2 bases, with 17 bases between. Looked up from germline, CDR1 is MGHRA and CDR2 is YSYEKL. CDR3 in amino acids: CASSQDLWRGLTYEQYF. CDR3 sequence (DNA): TGCGCCAGCAGCCAAGATCTTTGGCGGGGGCTTACCTACGAGCAGTACTTC.

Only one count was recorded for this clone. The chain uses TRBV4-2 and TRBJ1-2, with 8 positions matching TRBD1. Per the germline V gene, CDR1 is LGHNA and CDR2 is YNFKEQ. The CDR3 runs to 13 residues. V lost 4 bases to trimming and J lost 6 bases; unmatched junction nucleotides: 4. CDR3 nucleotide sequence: TGTGCCAGCAGCCCAGGGACAGGAGATGGCTACACCTTC. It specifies CASSPGTGDGYTF.